One and the same sample provided the 16 T cell receptor beta chains below, sequenced in a study of T cell responses to AZD1222 COVID-19 vaccine. Profiling relied on immunoSEQ multiplex PCR, and the TCRdb table lists in-frame clones only, not all of them. The table has under 200,000 clones, around 90% seen once. The input for sequencing was peripheral blood, taken 28 days after the second AZD1222 dose. Receptors originate from an adult who received the AZD1222 COVID-19 vaccine.

The chain uses TRBV28 and TRBJ1-1; no reliable D call. Between the trimmed V and J ends, which lost 6 bases and 7 bases, there was a span of 12 bases. The CDR3 has 12 amino acids. The germline CDR1 and CDR2 sequences are MDHEN and SYDVKM. CDR3 sequence: CASRRGSGEAFF. The CDR3 DNA reads TGTGCCAGCAGACGCGGATCTGGTGAAGCTTTCTTT.

CDR3 in amino acids: CAISGAGQGYAEAFF. The CDR3 DNA reads as TGTGCCATCAGTGGTGCTGGGCAGGGCTATGCTGAAGCTTTCTTT. The chain employs TRBV10-3 and TRBJ1-1; D is possibly TRBD1 (5 bases). The V gene's germline CDR1 is ENHRY and CDR2 SYGVKD. The CDR3 spans 15 residues. The V gene lost 4 bases and the J gene lost 6 bases, with 18 bases spanning the gap.

This clone was observed a single time. DNA of the CDR3: TGTGCCAGCAGTGTGCAGGGCCTTGAAAAACTGTTTTTT. Its protein is CASSVQGLEKLFF. This rearrangement joins TRBV12-3 or TRBV12-4 to TRBJ1-4, with D perhaps TRBD1 (5 bases). CDR3 length: 13 amino acids. Trimming cost V 5 bases and J 7 bases, with 11 bases left between them.

The chain couples TRBV27 to TRBJ2-3, with D possibly TRBD2 on 6 matching bases. The CDR3 is made up of 16 amino acids. Trimming took 5 bases from V and 0 from J, leaving 15 bases between them. Germline V CDR1 and CDR2: MNHEY, SMNVEV (reference sequence). The CDR3 nucleotides are TGTGCCAGCAGTCAATACCGGGAGTCTAGCACAGATACGCAGTATTTT. Translating it yields CASSQYRESSTDTQYF.

This clone was found a few times. In the same sample, other DNA sequences code for this CDR3. The genes are TRBV5-1 and TRBJ1-1; TRBD1 might be the D (6 bases). The V end lost 0 bases, the J end lost 5 bases, and 11 bases lay between the germline ends. Germline V CDR1 and CDR2: SGHRS, YFSETQ. The CDR3 is made up of 14 amino acids. This chain's CDR3 is CASSLEQGRTEAFF. CDR3 sequence (DNA): TGCGCCAGCAGCTTGGAACAGGGAAGGACTGAAGCTTTCTTT.

This chain joins TRBV7-9 and TRBJ1-4; D is uncertain. Germline lookup yields CDR1 SEHNR and CDR2 FQNEAQ (reference sequence). The CDR3 runs 14 residues. Between the trimmed V and J ends, which lost 6 bases and 0 bases, there was a span of 8 bases. This CDR3 is CASSAGATNEKLFF. In DNA, the CDR3 is TGTGCCAGCAGTGCGGGAGCAACTAATGAAAAACTGTTTTTT.

This chain joins TRBV7-9 and TRBJ1-4; TRBD1 matches at 7 bases. Per the germline V gene, CDR1 is SEHNR and CDR2 is FQNEAQ (reference sequence). CDR3 length equals 14 residues. Trimming took 3 bases from V and 5 from J; bases not matched to a gene: 3. The CDR3, as DNA: TGTGCCAGCAGCTTCCGACAGGGAAATGAAAAACTGTTTTTT. Translating gives CASSFRQGNEKLFF.

The V call is TRBV7-9, the J call TRBJ2-5, with a weak D call TRBD1 (6 bases). This CDR3 has 14 residues. Trimming removed 5 bases from V and 4 bases from J, with 14 bases in between. Germline CDR1 is SEHNR and CDR2 is FQNEAQ (reference sequence). Written as DNA, the CDR3 is TGTGCCAGCAGCGCGCGGACAGAGGGAGAGACCCAGTACTTC. It encodes CASSARTEGETQYF.

The CDR3 DNA is TGTGCTAGTGGTTTGGTACAGACTGCAGGGGTCTATGGCTACACCTTC. This translates into CASGLVQTAGVYGYTF. This chain links TRBV12-5 with TRBJ1-2; possible D gene TRBD1, 6 bases. Trimming took 0 bases from V and 4 from J, leaving 15 bases between them. The CDR3 length is 16 residues. Germline lookup yields CDR1 LGHNT and CDR2 FRNRAP.

The V gene is TRBV28, the J gene TRBJ2-3, with TRBD2 identical over 15 bases. Trimming at V came to 6 bases and at J to 5 bases, leaving 3 bases not matched to a gene. The CDR3 sequence is 15 residues long. The germline gives CDR1 MDHEN, CDR2 SYDVKM. This CDR3 is CASSPGLAGGDTQYF. The CDR3, as DNA: TGTGCCAGCAGCCCGGGACTAGCGGGAGGAGATACGCAGTATTTT.

This clone was seen only once. The rearrangement links TRBV4-1 to TRBJ1-2; D remains unclear. Germline V gene lookup returns CDR1 MGHRA and CDR2 YSYEKL. This CDR3 is 13 amino acids long. Trimming pared 3 bases from V and 4 bases from J, leaving 9 bases between. For the CDR3, the DNA is TGCGCCAGCAGCCAGGCAATTGGCTATGGCTACACCTTC. Its translation: CASSQAIGYGYTF.

This rearrangement joins TRBV30 to TRBJ1-5, with D possibly being TRBD1 (5 bases). The CDR3 is 15 amino acids. With 5 bases removed from V and 1 base from J, the gap between germline ends came to 15 bases. Germline CDR1 GTSNPN, CDR2 SVGIG (reference sequence). The CDR3: CAWSGGLGSNQPQHF. The CDR3 DNA is TGTGCCTGGTCTGGGGGACTCGGAAGCAATCAGCCCCAGCATTTT.

This chain uses TRBV4-2 with TRBJ2-7, with 11 bases that match TRBD2. This CDR3 region has 15 residues. Germline-derived CDR1 and CDR2 are LGHNA and YNFKEQ. With 1 base clipped from V and 7 bases from J, the junction kept 6 bases outside the gene matches. As DNA, the CDR3 is TGTGCCAGCAGCCAAGGGACTAGCGGGTCGGGAGAGCAGTACTTC. Translated: CASSQGTSGSGEQYF.

The rearrangement links TRBV4-2 to TRBJ2-1, with 16 positions matching TRBD2. The trim removed 3 bases at V and 6 bases at J, leaving 17 bases unmatched. Germline V CDR1 and CDR2: LGHNA, YNFKEQ. The CDR3 totals 21 residues. In DNA, the CDR3 is TGTGCCAGCAGCCACCCCCTCCCGGGACTAGCGGGGGGGCCGGACGTCAATGAGCAGTTCTTC. Protein: CASSHPLPGLAGGPDVNEQFF.

This chain joins TRBV5-1 and TRBJ1-1; 9 nucleotides line up with TRBD1. The germline gives CDR1 SGHRS, CDR2 YFSETQ. The CDR3 has 14 amino acids. Trimming took 4 bases from V and 5 from J; bases not matched to a gene: 6. The CDR3 bases are TGCGCCAGCAGCCCTAAGACAGGGGGGACTGAAGCTTTCTTT. It specifies CASSPKTGGTEAFF.

The J gene is TRBJ2-1, the V gene TRBV7-6; D remains unclear. This CDR3 contains 11 residues. Germline V CDR1 and CDR2: SGHVS, FNYEAQ. Trimming took off 8 bases at V and 2 bases at J, with 4 bases between the two ends. The CDR3 reads CASSPYNEQFF. The CDR3 nucleotides read TGTGCCAGCTCCCCCTACAATGAGCAGTTCTTC.